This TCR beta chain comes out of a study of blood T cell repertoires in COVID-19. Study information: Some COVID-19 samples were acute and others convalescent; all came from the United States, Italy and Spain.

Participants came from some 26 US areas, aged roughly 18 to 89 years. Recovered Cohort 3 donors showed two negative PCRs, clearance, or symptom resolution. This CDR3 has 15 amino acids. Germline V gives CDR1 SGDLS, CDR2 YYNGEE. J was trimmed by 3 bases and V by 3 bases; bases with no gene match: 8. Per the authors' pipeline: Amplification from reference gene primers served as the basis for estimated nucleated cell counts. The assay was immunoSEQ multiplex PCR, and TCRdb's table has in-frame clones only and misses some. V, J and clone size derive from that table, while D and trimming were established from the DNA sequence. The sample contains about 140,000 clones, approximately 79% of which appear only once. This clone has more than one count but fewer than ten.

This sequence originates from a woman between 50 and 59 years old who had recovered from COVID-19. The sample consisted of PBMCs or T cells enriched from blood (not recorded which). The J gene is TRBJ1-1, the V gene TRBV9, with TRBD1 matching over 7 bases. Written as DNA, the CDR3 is TGTGCCAGCAGCGCGACAGGGACATATTACACTGAAGCTTTCTTT. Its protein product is CASSATGTYYTEAFF.